The subject of this entry is one TCR beta chain. Its antigen is not yet known. No quality values exist for individual bases; no much larger clone is one base distant. This specimen comes from a study of T cell responses to AZD1222 COVID-19 vaccine (dated by TCRdb to the early 2020s). Regarding the study in general: AZD1222 recipients given second doses at about 4 weeks or at about 12 weeks were pooled, since spike-specific TCR depth and breadth were not found to differ between the two schedules. TCR sequencing was performed for 233 trial participants, of whom approximately 200 were given two doses of AZD1222 and approximately 26 were given two doses of MenACWY control vaccine. Enrollment into the trials was organized by age into subgroups of 18-55, 56-69 and 70-plus years, and those subgroups contained about 160, 30 and 59 TCR-sequenced participants, respectively.

The trim is 2 bases for V and 3 bases for J, with a gap of 5 bases between the germline ends. CDR1 is given as LGHDT and CDR2 as YNNKEL, both from the germline V gene (reference sequence). Inclusive of the bounding cysteine and phenylalanine, the CDR3 is 12 residues long. Of the read, only the CDR3 DNA is kept; its 36 bases are in frame from base 1. The CDR3 regions of human TCRbeta chains were subjected to immunosequencing. In the original analysis: TCRs in the repertoires were compared against a reference library of SARS-CoV-2-specific TCRs that had been generated with the MIRA antigen-specificity platform. Breadth meant the fraction of unique TCRs that were SARS-CoV-2-associated, whereas depth meant the fraction of total T cells that were SARS-CoV-2-associated. Using the MIRA data, each spike-specific TCR was mapped to the spike region that the TCR reacts to and placed in a CD4 or CD8 class. Log10-transformed breadth and depth values were compared by one-way ANOVA with Sidak's multiple comparisons tests. The table was pulled from immuneACCESS by TCRdb, which kept in-frame rearrangements only. Such tables lose some clones; where checked, under half of the loss comes from unresolved V genes, and the rest has no known cause. Clonal size and the V and J genes are those of that table, whereas D and trimming came from the DNA. The sample has around 130,000 clones on record, around 90% of them singletons. Approximately 8% of the sample belongs to the ten largest clones.

The sample's time point label, in plain terms: baseline before first vaccination. The vaccinee samples were drawn from two UK trials, COV001 and COV002, one of which was a single-blind randomized controlled phase 2/3 trial testing AZD1222 (ChAdOx1 nCoV-19) in healthy adults. Trial participant PBMC samples were collected at day 0 and day 28 after the second dose for TCRbeta chain sequencing. The paper as a whole reports these results and caveats: In the small 56-69-year group, the increase in depth fell short of significance, most likely because of low power. Most participants were white British and females outnumbered males, and the authors suggested that clonal diversity may have been underestimated. Because no samples from the day 14 peak response were available, repertoires could be characterized only after the peak T cell response. After two AZD1222 doses, both the breadth and the depth of spike-specific TCRs were significantly higher than at day 0 and than in MenACWY recipients. The whole spike protein was spanned by vaccine-associated CD4 TCRs, and dominant responses were seen in regions 160-218 and 743-854. Epitopes outside the regions mutated in the B.1.351 and B.1.1.7 variants were reportedly recognized by nearly half of the unique spike-specific TCRs. Conclusions about previously exposed vaccinees are limited because only five to seven AZD1222 recipients were SARS-CoV-2 seropositive at baseline.

Sequences were derived from peripheral blood, sampled on day 0 of AZD1222 vaccination. This receptor was obtained from an adult in good health. The chain couples TRBV3-1 (or the pseudogene TRBV3-2) to TRBJ2-7; the D gene lacks a confident call. The CDR3 amino acid sequence is: CASSQYHYEQYF. The sequenced DNA is TGTGCCAGCAGCCAATACCACTACGAGCAGTACTTC.